Below, 18 T cell receptor beta chains from the same sample are listed, as sequenced in a study of cytomegalovirus exposure and HLA in healthy donors. Produced via immunoSEQ multiplex PCR; TCRdb's table is partial and in-frame only. The sample lists about 130,000 clones, 89% occurring once. The sequenced sample was PBMCs. The receptors here all came from a woman aged 18 to 35 in good health and CMV-seropositive.

This clone was recorded only once. This chain links TRBV28 with TRBJ2-7, with 10 bases lining up with TRBD1. In germline, CDR1 is MDHEN, CDR2 SYDVKM. Germline trimming cut 5 bases from V and 4 bases from J; bases unmatched to any gene: 5. The CDR3 contains 14 residues. CDR3 DNA sequence: TGTGCCAGCAGTGGCTCGGGACAGGGGTACGAGCAGTACTTC. This gives the protein CASSGSGQGYEQYF.

This chain uses TRBV15 with TRBJ1-4, with 9 positions matching TRBD1. Germline trimming cut 8 bases from V and 8 bases from J; bases unmatched to any gene: 18. The CDR3 loop spans 17 amino acids. CDR1 LNHNV and CDR2 YYDKDF come from the germline V gene (reference sequence). The CDR3, as DNA: TGTGCCACCCTTCCCCTGGGACAGGGAGGTCCCTCGGAAAAACTGTTTTTT. It translates to CATLPLGQGGPSEKLFF.

The V call is TRBV28, the J call TRBJ2-7, with D perhaps TRBD2 (6 bases). Looked up from germline, CDR1 is MDHEN and CDR2 is SYDVKM. V was shortened by 3 bases and J by 2 bases, with 8 bases between the two germline ends. The CDR3 runs to 13 residues. The CDR3 spells CASSLGGTYEQYF. DNA of the CDR3: TGTGCCAGCAGTTTGGGCGGGACCTACGAGCAGTACTTC.

The V call is TRBV4-1, the J call TRBJ2-1; D gene ambiguous. The germline gives CDR1 MGHRA, CDR2 YSYEKL. Trimming took off 1 base at V and 9 bases at J, with 7 bases between the two ends. The CDR3 has 12 amino acids. CDR3 residues: CASSQAPREQFF. The CDR3 coding sequence is TGCGCCAGCAGCCAAGCCCCCCGTGAGCAGTTCTTC.

CDR3 DNA sequence: TGTGCCAGCAGGCAGAGCGGTTCACCCCTCCACTTT. Protein: CASRQSGSPLHF. V and J are TRBV28 and TRBJ1-6; D remains unclear. V shed 6 bases and J shed 9 bases, with 9 bases lying between them. CDR1 and CDR2 (germline): MDHEN, SYDVKM. The CDR3 has 12 residues. The variable domain in full, completed from reference TRBV28 and TRBJ1-6, reads DVKVTQSSRYLVKRTGEKVFLECVQDMDHENMFWYRQDPGLGLRLIYFSYDVKMKEKGDIPEGYSVSREKKERFSLILESASTNQTSMYLCASRQSGSPLHFGNGTRLTVT.

The V and J genes are TRBV2 and TRBJ2-1; TRBD2 agrees at 13 bases. The CDR3 extends over 17 amino acids. CDR1 is SNHLY, CDR2 FYNNEI, per germline. The V and J ends lost 8 bases and 4 bases, in that order; junction bases with no gene match: 11. The CDR3 is CASWTSGGPIRYNEQFF. In DNA, the CDR3 is TGTGCCAGCTGGACTAGCGGGGGTCCTATACGGTACAATGAGCAGTTCTTC. Supplemented by reference TRBV2 and TRBJ2-1, the full variable domain reads EPEVTQTPSHQVTQMGQEVILRCVPISNHLYFYWYRQILGQKVEFLVSFYNNEISEKSEIFDDQFSVERPDGSNFTLKIRSTKLEDSAMYFCASWTSGGPIRYNEQFFGPGTRLTVL.

The chain is built from TRBV9 and TRBJ1-4, with D unresolved. Trimming removed 1 base from V and 5 bases from J, with 12 bases in between. The CDR3 is 15 residues long. Germline CDR1 SGDLS, CDR2 YYNGEE. CDR3 coding DNA: TGTGCCAGCAGCGTAAGAGCACAGCCAAATGAAAAACTGTTTTTT. It is translated as CASSVRAQPNEKLFF. The full variable domain, rest sourced from reference TRBV9 and TRBJ1-4, is DSGVTQTPKHLITATGQRVTLRCSPRSGDLSVYWYQQSLDQGLQFLIQYYNGEERAKGNILERFSAQQFPDLHSELNLSSLELGDSALYFCASSVRAQPNEKLFFGSGTQLSVL.

The V gene is TRBV11-2, the J gene TRBJ2-3; TRBD2 matches 8 bases. This CDR3 is built from 20 residues. With 0 bases clipped from V and 3 bases from J, the junction kept 17 bases outside the gene matches. CDR1 and CDR2 from the germline V gene are SGHAT and FQNNGV. CDR3 bases: TGTGCCAGCAGCTTAGATGGGCGAGCGGGGGCCTGGGCCCCGACAGATACGCAGTATTTT. Translation gives CASSLDGRAGAWAPTDTQYF.

This chain joins TRBV7-2 and TRBJ1-1; TRBD1 matches 9 bases. The CDR3 totals 15 residues. Unmatched junction bases numbered 8, after V lost 5 bases and J lost 4 bases. The germline gives CDR1 SGHTA, CDR2 FQGNSA. CDR3 bases: TGTGCCAGCAGCCCACGGACAGGGGTCGGCACTGAAGCTTTCTTT. It codes for CASSPRTGVGTEAFF.

J is TRBJ2-7 and V is TRBV18, with 11 bases fitting TRBD1. Trimming removed 5 bases from V and 4 bases from J; junction bases left unmatched: 4. The CDR3 length is 14 residues. CDR1 is KGHSH, CDR2 LQKENI, per germline. CDR3 loop: CASSSGTGGYEQYF. The CDR3 nucleotides are TGTGCCAGCTCATCCGGGACAGGGGGATACGAGCAGTACTTC.

The count of this clone is one. The CDR3 is CASRAPNSPLHF. For the CDR3, the DNA is TGTGCCAGCAGGGCCCCGAATTCACCCCTCCACTTT. V and J are TRBV6-6 and TRBJ1-6, with D unresolved. The CDR3 totals 12 residues. Germline CDR1 is MNHNY and CDR2 is SVGAGI (reference sequence). Trimming shortened V by 6 bases and J by 7 bases, and 7 bases separated the two germline ends.

The chain uses TRBV28 and TRBJ2-5; D call uncertain. The CDR3 contains 15 residues. V lost 2 bases to trimming and J lost 0 bases, with 10 bases between them. Germline CDR1 reads MDHEN; CDR2 reads SYDVKM. CDR3 nucleotides: TGTGCCAGCAGTTTACAACAAATGAACCAAGAGACCCAGTACTTC. Translated, it gives CASSLQQMNQETQYF.

This rearrangement joins TRBV15 to TRBJ2-1; no definite D call. Germline CDR1 is LNHNV and CDR2 is YYDKDF (reference sequence). The CDR3 is 15 amino acids. V was trimmed by 1 base and J by 8 bases, leaving 15 bases between them. In nucleotides, the CDR3 is TGTGCCACCAGCAGAGGTCCCGTTATGTCTGATGAGCAGTTCTTC. Protein product: CATSRGPVMSDEQFF.

This chain joins TRBV4-1 and TRBJ2-5; D might be TRBD1 (6 bases). CDR1 is MGHRA and CDR2 is YSYEKL in the germline V gene. The CDR3 has 15 amino acids. Trimming pared 1 base from V and 0 bases from J, leaving 9 bases between. CDR3 in amino acids: CASSQVQGDQETQYF. In nucleotides, the CDR3 is TGCGCCAGCAGCCAAGTACAGGGAGACCAAGAGACCCAGTACTTC.

The chain links TRBV6-5 to TRBJ1-1; 8 bases match TRBD1. CDR1 and CDR2 from the germline V gene are MNHEY and SVGAGI. J gave up 4 bases and V 3 bases, and 4 bases lay outside the gene matches. CDR3 length: 14 amino acids. The CDR3 loop is CASSYGQGGTEAFF. The CDR3 nucleotides are TGTGCCAGCAGTTATGGACAGGGAGGCACTGAAGCTTTCTTT.

V gene TRBV6-5 combines with J gene TRBJ1-1; weak D call: TRBD1 (5 bases). The germline V and J ends were trimmed by 0 bases and 8 bases, with 13 bases remaining between them. This CDR3 comprises 14 residues. The V gene's germline CDR1 is MNHEY and CDR2 SVGAGI. The CDR3 sequence: CASSYSMWGPEAFF. In nucleotides, the CDR3 is TGTGCCAGCAGTTACTCGATGTGGGGCCCAGAAGCTTTCTTT.

The genes are TRBV7-8 and TRBJ2-1, with 9 bases lining up with TRBD2. Germline V gene data show CDR1 as SGHVS and CDR2 as FQNEAQ. CDR3 length: 15 residues. The trim removed 2 bases at V and 2 bases at J, leaving 1 base unmatched. The CDR3 spells CASSLLAGPYNEQFF. CDR3 in DNA: TGTGCCAGCAGCTTACTAGCGGGGCCCTACAATGAGCAGTTCTTC.

This chain joins TRBV7-2 and TRBJ2-3; 12 bases are a match to TRBD2. The CDR3 consists of 16 residues. Unmatched junction bases numbered 3, after V lost 5 bases and J lost 0 bases. Per germline, CDR1 SGHTA and CDR2 FQGNSA. This CDR3 reads CASSILAGGSTDTQYF. CDR3 bases: TGTGCCAGCAGCATACTAGCGGGGGGCAGCACAGATACGCAGTATTTT.